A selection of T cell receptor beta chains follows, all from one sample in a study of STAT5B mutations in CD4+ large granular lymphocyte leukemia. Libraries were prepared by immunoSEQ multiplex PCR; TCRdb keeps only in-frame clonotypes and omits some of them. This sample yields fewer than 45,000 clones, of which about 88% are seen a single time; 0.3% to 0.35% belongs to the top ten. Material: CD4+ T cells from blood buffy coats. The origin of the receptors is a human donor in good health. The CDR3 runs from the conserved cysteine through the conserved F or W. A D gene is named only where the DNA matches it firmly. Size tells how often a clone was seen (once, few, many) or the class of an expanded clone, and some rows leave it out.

DNA: TGTGCCAGCACCATGGGGCTAGCGGGAGTGGTAGATACGCAGTATTTT
CDR3: CASTMGLAGVVDTQYF
J: TRBJ2-3
D: TRBD2
V: TRBV11-2
size: once

DNA: TGTGCCTGGAGTGTAGCGGGGTTTGGTGGCTACACCTTC
CDR3: CAWSVAGFGGYTF
J: TRBJ1-2
D: -
V: TRBV30
size: -

DNA: TGTGCCAGCAGACTTCTATGGGACGGTACCTACGAGCAGTACTTC
CDR3: CASRLLWDGTYEQYF
J: TRBJ2-7
D: -
V: TRBV28
size: few

DNA: TGTGCCAGCAGCCGACCAACGTCTAGCACAGATACGCAGTATTTT
CDR3: CASSRPTSSTDTQYF
J: TRBJ2-3
D: -
V: TRBV14
size: -

DNA: TGTGCCAGCAGTCCTGTCACAGGGGGCGCCTTCAGGGAGCAGTACTTC
CDR3: CASSPVTGGAFREQYF
J: TRBJ2-7
D: TRBD1
V: TRBV7-2
size: -

DNA: TGCGCCAGCAGCCAAGATCAAGGGGATTTCTCCTACAATGAGCAGTTCTTC
CDR3: CASSQDQGDFSYNEQFF
J: TRBJ2-1
D: -
V: TRBV4-3
size: -

DNA: TGTGCCTTGACGATGATCGATAAAATAGGCAATGAGCAGTTCTTC
CDR3: CALTMIDKIGNEQFF
J: TRBJ2-1
D: -
V: TRBV30
size: -

DNA: TGTGCCAGCAGCCAAGAGGATGGCAGGGGGACCTTC
CDR3: CASSQEDGRGTF
J: TRBJ1-2
D: TRBD1
V: TRBV4-2
size: once

DNA: TGTGCCAGCAGCCGTGACAGCCAAAGCTCCTACAATGAGCAGTTCTTC
CDR3: CASSRDSQSSYNEQFF
J: TRBJ2-1
D: -
V: TRBV7-6
size: -

DNA: TGTGCCATCAGCGCCGGGACACGGATGGAGGGCTACACCTTC
CDR3: CAISAGTRMEGYTF
J: TRBJ1-2
D: -
V: TRBV10-3
size: -

DNA: TGTGCCAGCAGTTACGCGACAGGGGCTGGAAACACCATATATTTT
CDR3: CASSYATGAGNTIYF
J: TRBJ1-3
D: TRBD1
V: TRBV6-5
size: once

DNA: TGTGCCTGGATGAGGTTGCTAGCGGGGTTCCAAGAGACCCAGTACTTC
CDR3: CAWMRLLAGFQETQYF
J: TRBJ2-5
D: TRBD2
V: TRBV30
size: -